This TCR beta chain stems from a study of cytomegalovirus exposure and HLA in healthy donors. Overall study context: The 120 validation repertoires and the approximately 690 first-cohort repertoires shared a platform, a later analysis reported. Points from the study as a whole: TCR beta chains numbering 164 were designated cytomegalovirus-associated. The classifier, whose performance was assessed in both the original and validation cohorts, reportedly diagnosed cytomegalovirus status with high specificity and sensitivity.

In regard to this clone: Antigen specificity is unknown.

Sequencing was performed with immunoSEQ multiplex PCR; in TCRdb, only in-frame clones are kept and a portion is missing. The sample has fewer than 200,000 clones; 95% to 96% are singletons. Specimen: PBMCs. The TCR sequence derives from a woman under 30 in good health and CMV-seronegative.

The CDR3 DNA sequence: TGTGCCAGCAGCTTAGCCGACGGGGGCACAGATACGCAGTATTTT. This encodes CASSLADGGTDTQYF. This rearrangement joins TRBV7-6 to TRBJ2-3, with D tentatively TRBD2 (5 bases). V lost 0 bases to trimming and J lost 1 base, with 8 bases between them. The length of the CDR3 is 15 residues. Germline V gene lookup returns CDR1 SGHVS and CDR2 FNYEAQ.